Sequencing of this T cell receptor (beta chain) was carried out in a study of OX40 agonist ivuxolimab in advanced cancers. On the study more broadly: Dose-escalation subjects each had hepatocellular carcinoma, melanoma, renal cell or head and neck cancer. Cohort: 75% to 90% men, mean age about 60, aged roughly 23 to 90. General observations from the study: Both blood CD4+ and CD8+ T cells showed clonal growth by week 6 at 0.1 to 3.0 mg/kg. Expanded clones tended on average to be more numerous among CD8+ T cells than CD4+.

Only in-frame clones appear in the TCRdb table, and some are missing; sequencing was by immunoSEQ multiplex PCR. Of some 86,000 clones listed, less than 95% were seen once; the top ten hold 8% to 9.5%. This clone occurred once. Its cognate antigen is unknown. J gave up 5 bases and V 0 bases, and 9 bases lay outside the gene matches. This CDR3 region has 16 residues. Germline V gene data show CDR1 as LNHNV and CDR2 as YYDKDF (reference sequence). The sequenced sample was CD4+ or CD8+ T cells sorted from blood, obtained in a trial of the OX40 agonist ivuxolimab. J is TRBJ2-5 and V is TRBV15, with 7 bases identical to TRBD1. The TCR comes from an adult with an advanced solid tumor such as melanoma, head and neck, liver or kidney cancer. The CDR3 bases are TGTGCCACCAGCAGAGACCTGATGACAGGGCGGGAGACCCAGTACTTC. Translating it yields CATSRDLMTGRETQYF. Filled out from reference TRBV15 and TRBJ2-5, the complete variable domain reads DAMVIQNPRYQVTQFGKPVTLSCSQTLNHNVMYWYQQKSSQAPKLLFHYYDKDFNNEADTPDNFQSRRPNTSFCFLDIRSPGLGDTAMYLCATSRDLMTGRETQYFGPGTRLLVL.